The 25 T cell receptor beta chains reported below all come from one sample, sequenced in a study of OX40 agonist ivuxolimab in advanced cancers. The library was built by means of the immunoSEQ multiplex PCR assay. The table comes from immuneACCESS by way of TCRdb, which keeps in-frame sequences with V and J called. Part of the clones is missing from these tables; in studies checked, under half for an unresolved V gene and the rest for unknown reasons. This sample holds 50,000 to 60,000 clones; around nine tenths were observed only once. Approximately 1.1% of the sample is held by the ten biggest clonotypes. The sample was CD4+ or CD8+ T cells sorted from blood, taken in a trial of the OX40 agonist ivuxolimab. These receptors were taken from an adult with an advanced solid tumor such as melanoma, head and neck, liver or kidney cancer.

This chain joins TRBV6-1 and TRBJ1-1; D ambiguous. Germline V gene sequence: CDR1 MNHNS, CDR2 SASEGT. The CDR3 consists of 13 residues. V lost 5 bases to trimming and J lost 4 bases, with 11 bases between them. CDR3 coding DNA: TGTGCCAGCAGTCCCCGGAAGGCCACTGAAGCTTTCTTT. It translates to CASSPRKATEAFF.

The CDR3 region has the DNA TGTGCCAGCAGGTCAGGTACCTCGAACACTGAAGCTTTCTTT. This encodes CASRSGTSNTEAFF. The chain couples TRBV6-5 to TRBJ1-1; D is ambiguous. The germline V gene has CDR1 MNHEY and CDR2 SVGAGI. Trimming removed 6 bases from V and 1 base from J, with 12 bases in between. This CDR3 is built from 14 residues.

The gene calls are TRBV10-3 and TRBJ2-1; TRBD1 agrees at 10 bases. The CDR3 runs 13 residues. The J segment lost 8 bases and the V segment lost 5 bases, leaving 3 bases of the junction unmatched. In germline, CDR1 is ENHRY, CDR2 SYGVKD. As DNA, the CDR3 is TGTGCCATCAGTCGGACAGGGGGTGATGAGCAGTTCTTC. This codes for CAISRTGGDEQFF.

The table lists this clone with a count of one. The V and J genes are TRBV5-1 and TRBJ2-3; TRBD1 aligns across 7 bases. V trimming: 6 bases; J trimming: 3 bases; junction bases outside the gene matches: 10. The CDR3 is made up of 15 amino acids. Germline V lookup: CDR1 SGHRS, CDR2 YFSETQ. The CDR3 protein is CASNTGTVTTDTQYF. CDR3 in DNA: TGCGCCAGCAACACCGGGACAGTCACTACAGATACGCAGTATTTT.

V usage is TRBV7-6 and J usage is TRBJ2-3, with 9 bases lining up with TRBD2. Looked up from germline, CDR1 is SGHVS and CDR2 is FNYEAQ. The V segment lost 1 base and the J segment 5 bases; nucleotides outside the gene matches: 13. This CDR3 contains 18 residues. CDR3: CASSLVLAGTTGRDTQYF. As DNA, the CDR3 is TGTGCCAGCAGCTTAGTCCTAGCGGGAACCACCGGGCGAGATACGCAGTATTTT.

J is TRBJ2-7 and V is TRBV25-1; D might be TRBD2 (7 bases). Trimming cost V 6 bases and J 3 bases, with 24 bases left between them. Looked up from germline, CDR1 is MGHDK and CDR2 is SYGVNS. This CDR3 is 17 amino acids long. CDR3 sequence: CASSLPSLGGGGYEQYF. The CDR3 DNA follows: TGTGCCAGCAGCCTACCGTCATTGGGAGGGGGGGGCTACGAGCAGTACTTC.

The CDR3 coding sequence is TGTGCCAGCACCATGGGGACAGGGGGTGGCGCTGAAGCTTTCTTT. Amino acid sequence: CASTMGTGGGAEAFF. The chain is built from TRBV2 and TRBJ1-1, with TRBD1 matching 11 bases. The trim removed 7 bases at V and 6 bases at J, leaving 10 bases unmatched. The CDR3 covers 15 residues. From germline, CDR1 is SNHLY and CDR2 FYNNEI. The full variable domain, completed using reference TRBV2 and TRBJ1-1, is EPEVTQTPSHQVTQMGQEVILRCVPISNHLYFYWYRQILGQKVEFLVSFYNNEISEKSEIFDDQFSVERPDGSNFTLKIRSTKLEDSAMYFCASTMGTGGGAEAFFGQGTRLTVV.

The genes are TRBV28 and TRBJ2-3, with 8 bases identical to TRBD2. Germline V gene data show CDR1 as MDHEN and CDR2 as SYDVKM. The CDR3 runs 14 residues. Losses at the gene ends were 6 bases for V and 3 bases for J; bases not matched to a gene: 5. The CDR3 sequence: CASSLASGTDTQYF. CDR3 DNA: TGTGCCAGCAGCCTGGCTAGCGGGACAGATACGCAGTATTTT.

On this clone itself: Additional DNA sequences in this sample encode the identical CDR3. This rearrangement joins TRBV5-1 to TRBJ2-2, with D uncertain. The V and J ends lost 0 bases and 0 bases respectively, with 6 bases between them. CDR3 length: 15 residues. CDR1 and CDR2 (germline): SGHRS, YFSETQ. The CDR3 protein is CASSLGRANTGELFF. DNA for the CDR3: TGCGCCAGCAGCTTGGGACGTGCGAACACCGGGGAGCTGTTTTTT.

The V and J genes are TRBV7-2 and TRBJ2-5; TRBD1 might be the D (5 bases). CDR3 length: 14 residues. Per the germline V gene, CDR1 is SGHTA and CDR2 is FQGNSA. The V gene lost 1 base and the J gene lost 3 bases, with 9 bases spanning the gap. CDR3 sequence (DNA): TGTGCCAGCAGCTTAGTTAGCAGGGAAGAGACCCAGTACTTC. This translates into CASSLVSREETQYF.

This chain links TRBV28 with TRBJ1-3; no clear D gene. Germline-derived CDR1 and CDR2 are MDHEN and SYDVKM. Trimming left V 2 bases short and J 1 base short, with 9 bases between. This CDR3 has 15 residues. CDR3 residues: CASSLRGGSGNTIYF. The CDR3 nucleotides read TGTGCCAGCAGTTTAAGAGGAGGGTCTGGAAACACCATATATTTT.

The rearrangement uses TRBV11-2 and TRBJ2-4, with a possible D match to TRBD1 (7 bases). The germline V and J ends were trimmed by 6 bases and 5 bases, with 17 bases remaining between them. Germline V CDR1 and CDR2: SGHAT, FQNNGV. The CDR3 is 15 amino acids. The CDR3 reads CASSQQGRLQNIQYF. The CDR3 DNA follows: TGTGCCAGCAGTCAACAGGGGAGGCTGCAAAACATTCAGTACTTC.

The chain combines TRBV5-6 with TRBJ1-5; D perhaps matches TRBD1 (6 bases). Trimming stripped 1 base from V and 7 bases from J, with 18 bases between. The CDR3 runs to 16 residues. The germline CDR1 and CDR2 sequences are SGHDT and YYEEEE. CDR3 coding DNA: TGTGCCAGCAGCTTGAGAGACCGACAGGCGGGCCAGCCCCAGCATTTT. As protein: CASSLRDRQAGQPQHF.

This chain uses TRBV28 with TRBJ1-1, with 8 bases fitting TRBD1. Germline-derived CDR1 and CDR2 are MDHEN and SYDVKM. The CDR3 runs 16 residues. V dropped 6 bases and J dropped 5; count of bases not matched to a gene: 14. CDR3 loop: CASSPTDRGGGTEAFF. The CDR3, as DNA: TGTGCCAGCAGCCCTACTGACAGGGGCGGCGGGACTGAAGCTTTCTTT.

This rearrangement joins TRBV30 to TRBJ2-5, with D possibly matching TRBD2 (5 bases). Trimming took off 4 bases at V and 2 bases at J, with 14 bases between the two ends. The CDR3 length is 14 residues. From germline, CDR1 is GTSNPN and CDR2 SVGIG (reference sequence). CDR3 sequence (DNA): TGTGCCTGGACGCGATTAAGAGGGCAAGAGACCCAGTACTTC. This sequence encodes CAWTRLRGQETQYF.

The gene calls are TRBV7-2 and TRBJ1-5; TRBD1 aligns across 10 bases. The V gene's germline CDR1 is SGHTA and CDR2 FQGNSA. The length of the CDR3 is 16 residues. V lost 5 bases to trimming and J lost 4 bases; unmatched junction nucleotides: 8. The CDR3 sequence: CASSTTTGGLNQPQHF. The CDR3 DNA is TGTGCCAGCAGCACAACGACAGGGGGCTTAAATCAGCCCCAGCATTTT.

The genes are TRBV27 and TRBJ2-3; TRBD1 agrees at 8 bases. The CDR3 covers 14 residues. With V trimmed by 2 bases and J by 5 bases, 3 bases remained unmatched. CDR1 and CDR2 (germline): MNHEY, SMNVEV (reference sequence). The CDR3 DNA sequence: TGTGCCAGCAGTTTACTGACAGGGGTAGATACGCAGTATTTT. This translates into CASSLLTGVDTQYF.

This clone has only one observation. The chain joins TRBV5-5 to TRBJ2-7; tentatively, D is TRBD2 (6 bases). Trimming took off 4 bases at V and 5 bases at J, with 16 bases between the two ends. This CDR3 has 14 residues. The V gene's germline CDR1 is SGHKS and CDR2 YYEKEE (reference sequence). CDR3 DNA: TGTGCCAGCAGCCGGGGGTGGCTAAGCGACGAGCAGTACTTC. It translates to CASSRGWLSDEQYF. Together with reference TRBV5-5 and TRBJ2-7, the CDR3 gives the full variable domain: DAGVTQSPTHLIKTRGQQVTLRCSPISGHKSVSWYQQVLGQGPQFIFQYYEKEERGRGNFPDRFSARQFPNYSSELNVNALLLGDSALYLCASSRGWLSDEQYFGPGTRLTVT.

This chain connects TRBV18 to TRBJ1-5; D unresolved. The CDR3 extends over 13 amino acids. Trimming cost V 4 bases and J 3 bases, with 7 bases left between them. Germline-derived CDR1 and CDR2 are KGHSH and LQKENI. CDR3 DNA: TGTGCCAGCTCACGAGACCACAATCAGCCCCAGCATTTT. This translates into CASSRDHNQPQHF.

The chain recombines TRBV19 with TRBJ2-5; 10 bases agree with TRBD2. CDR1 and CDR2 from the germline V gene are LNHDA and SQIVND (reference sequence). The V gene end was trimmed by 4 bases and the J gene end by 4 bases; junction bases not matched to a gene: 6. The CDR3 covers 15 residues. CDR3 sequence: CASSTQAGGAETQYF. CDR3 DNA sequence: TGTGCCAGTAGTACACAAGCGGGAGGGGCAGAGACCCAGTACTTC.

The rearrangement uses TRBV5-4 and TRBJ2-7; D might be TRBD1 (5 bases). Germline CDR1 and CDR2: SGHNT and YYREEE (reference sequence). V was trimmed by 1 base and J by 5 bases, leaving 16 bases between them. This CDR3 has 15 amino acids. The CDR3 spells CASSLLGRKMDEQYF. The CDR3 region has the DNA TGTGCCAGCAGCTTGCTGGGGCGTAAAATGGACGAGCAGTACTTC.

This clone was recorded only once. This chain joins TRBV28 and TRBJ2-2, with TRBD1 matching over 10 bases. V was clipped by 4 bases and J by 4 bases; unmatched bases: 6. Germline CDR1 reads MDHEN; CDR2 reads SYDVKM. This CDR3 comprises 16 residues. The CDR3 sequence: CASSSPGQGPTGELFF. CDR3 DNA sequence: TGTGCCAGCAGTTCGCCGGGACAGGGGCCCACCGGGGAGCTGTTTTTT.

V is TRBV5-1 and J is TRBJ2-1; D possibly corresponds to TRBD2 (6 bases). V was trimmed by 4 bases and J by 6 bases, leaving 20 bases between them. This CDR3 contains 16 residues. The germline CDR1 and CDR2 sequences are SGHRS and YFSETQ. This CDR3 is CASSQAPGDGSNEQFF. The CDR3 DNA follows: TGCGCCAGCAGCCAGGCCCCGGGGGACGGGTCCAATGAGCAGTTCTTC.

This chain joins TRBV18 and TRBJ2-1; D gene unclear. The germline gives CDR1 KGHSH, CDR2 LQKENI. With 4 bases removed from V and 8 bases from J, the gap between germline ends came to 9 bases. The CDR3 sequence is 12 residues long. The DNA of the CDR3 is TGTGCCAGCTCACTTTATTCAGATGAGCAGTTCTTC. Translation gives CASSLYSDEQFF.

The chain recombines TRBV11-3 with TRBJ2-1; maybe TRBD2 (5 bases). The CDR3 spans 17 residues. With 5 bases removed from V and 0 bases from J, the gap between germline ends came to 17 bases. Germline V gene lookup returns CDR1 SGHNT and CDR2 YENEEA. DNA for the CDR3: TGTGCCAGCAGCCTATATAGCGCGAGATTCTCCTACAATGAGCAGTTCTTC. Amino acid sequence: CASSLYSARFSYNEQFF.